The 3 T cell receptor beta chains presented below share a single source sample, sequenced in a study of T-cell memory formation after mild COVID-19. Each CDR3 protein gets one entry after TCRdb re-called the 5' RACE reads with MiXCR. This sample has roughly 600,000 distinct CDR3 sequences; about a sixth occur once, and the top ten carry 12%. The sample taken for sequencing was PBMCs or a T cell subset sorted from them (not recorded which). The receptors here all came from an adult woman who had mild COVID-19 (a few samples of this study predate the infection). Cell type and time point are not known.

J is TRBJ1-6 and V is TRBV20-1; 10 bases are a match to TRBD1. The CDR3 loop spans 15 amino acids. V was pared by 3 bases and J by 10 bases, with 9 bases of the junction left unmatched. Germline V lookup: CDR1 DFQATT, CDR2 SNEGSKA (reference sequence). CDR3 loop: CSARIGQGVGSPLHF. The CDR3 DNA is TGCAGTGCTAGGATCGGACAGGGGGTAGGGTCACCCCTCCACTTT.

This chain links TRBV24-1 with TRBJ2-5; D possibly corresponds to TRBD1 (5 bases). In germline, CDR1 is KGHDR, CDR2 SFDVKD. V lost 4 bases and J lost 2, with 16 bases in between. The CDR3 sequence is 16 residues long. The chain's CDR3 is CATSDRTLSGQETQYF. For the CDR3, the DNA is TGTGCCACCAGTGACAGGACACTATCAGGTCAAGAGACCCAGTACTTC.

J is TRBJ1-4 and V is TRBV6-5; tentative D call: TRBD1 (6 bases). The V gene's germline CDR1 is MNHEY and CDR2 SVGAGI. The ends were cut back, 7 bases at V and 7 bases at J, with 16 bases in the middle. The CDR3 extends over 14 amino acids. CDR3 DNA: TGTGCCAGCACCGCAGGGGTTAGGGGTGAAAAACTGTTTTTT. It encodes CASTAGVRGEKLFF.